This TCR beta chain was captured in a study of blood T cell repertoires in COVID-19. About the study: Nucleic acid was either cDNA or gDNA, and it came from T cells, B-cell-depleted T cells, or PBMCs.

CDR1 MNHEY and CDR2 SVGAGI come from the germline V gene. The CDR3 is 15 residues long. Trimming cost V 5 bases and J 5 bases, with 17 bases left between them. Data came from immunoSEQ multiplex PCR; TCRdb stores just in-frame clones and leaves some out. There are over 150,000 clones in the sample; approximately 86% occur only once, and over 0.55% lies in the top ten. Those enrolled in Seattle joined during active infection and were followed longitudinally afterward. This clonotype originated in a man in his 60s with COVID-19, enrolled during active disease. The material sequenced was peripheral blood. The chain employs TRBV6-5 and TRBJ2-3; TRBD1 is a possible D gene (5 bases). The CDR3 loop is CASSILGAPGDTQYF. For the CDR3, the DNA is TGTGCCAGCAGTATCCTTGGGGCGCCGGGAGATACGCAGTATTTT.